This T cell receptor (beta chain) was found in a study of cytomegalovirus exposure and HLA in healthy donors. The PCR had 60 Vbeta and 13 Jbeta primers. Assay: immunoSEQ multiplex PCR; the TCRdb copy retains only in-frame clones and omits some. The sample lists 150,000 to 200,000 clones; approximately 71% were seen once. On this clone itself: The target antigen is unknown.

Healthy people donating bone marrow made up the donors. J was trimmed by 6 bases and V by 8 bases; bases with no gene match: 10. Germline V gives CDR1 MDHEN, CDR2 SYDVKM. The CDR3 length is 15 residues. Study results and caveats: CMV serostatus was the only recorded immune exposure for donors. More clonal expansion characterized HLA-associated TCR beta chains than equally common others in a later analysis.

The sequence derives from a woman between 40 and 50 years old in good health and CMV-seropositive. The chain carries TRBV28 and TRBJ2-2, with 9 positions matching TRBD1. Sequencing was performed on PBMCs. The CDR3 DNA reads as TGTGCCAGCGGACCCGGGACAGGGTTGGCCGGGGAGCTGTTTTTT. Translation: CASGPGTGLAGELFF.